Listed here are 12 T cell receptor beta chains from one sample, sequenced in a study of T cell clonality in common variable immunodeficiency (dated by TCRdb to between 2015 and 2016). Results and caveats for the whole study, not just this receptor: Fewer deletions and N-nucleotide insertions were reportedly observed in CVID TCRbeta sequences, and highly modified clones with 13 or more V deletions were reportedly absent from CVID TCRbeta sequences.

The antigens these receptors bind are not known. To prepare the library, the immunoSEQ multiplex PCR assay was applied. The immuneACCESS repertoire file appears here via TCRdb, limited to in-frame rearrangements. These files lack a portion of the clones; in checked studies, under half of the deficit traces to unresolved V genes, and the cause of the others is not known. Across this sample, about 19,000 clones were tabulated and none appeared just once. Of the sample, approximately 2.5% falls within the top ten clones. The sequencing sample was made of peripheral blood mononuclear cells. The receptor set was obtained from a human donor with common variable immunodeficiency.

Only a few counts were recorded for this clone. Given a much more abundant clone one base away, this may be a read error. The read terminates 3 residues before the CDR3 end, so the remaining end is supplied by the germline J gene. The sample holds other DNA sequences that translate to the same CDR3. The chain has TRBV20-1 and TRBJ2-1; 8 nucleotides match TRBD2. After removal of 6 bases from V and 7 bases from J, the junction contained 11 bases not matched to a gene. Germline V gene lookup returns CDR1 DFQATT and CDR2 SNEGSKA (reference sequence). There are 14 residues in the CDR3. CDR3 DNA (partial): TGCAGTGCGCAGCGGGAGCTTCTTGGGAATGAG. Protein: CSAQRELLGNE. The full CDR3 reads CSAQRELLGNEQFF.

This clone was detected ten times or more. The CDR3 end lies 3 residues beyond the end of the read and is filled in from the germline J gene. V is TRBV5-1 and J is TRBJ1-1, with D tentatively TRBD1 (5 bases). The CDR3 has 16 residues. Germline V gives CDR1 SGHRS, CDR2 YFSETQ. V gave up 2 bases and J gave up 0 bases, with 14 bases separating them. Here the CDR3 reads CASSFLDRDMNTEAFF. CDR3 bases read: TGCGCCAGCAGCTTTCTAGACAGAGACATGAACACTGAA.

This clone has ten or more counts. The CDR3 protein is CASRQLRYSNQPQHF. The sequenced part of the CDR3 DNA is TGTGCCAGCAGACAGCTCCGGTATAGCAATCAGCCC. The genes are TRBV2 and TRBJ1-5, with D unclear. The read ends 3 residues before the CDR3 terminus; that terminus is restored from the germline J gene. V was cut by 6 bases and J by 0 bases, with 12 bases left in between. Germline V gives CDR1 SNHLY, CDR2 FYNNEI. CDR3 length: 15 amino acids.

This clone was seen more than once but under ten times. The CDR3 goes on 3 residues after the read ends, and that part is filled in from the germline J gene. The chain recombines TRBV20-1 with TRBJ2-5; no reliable D call. CDR3 length equals 13 residues. With 6 bases removed from V and 0 bases from J, the gap between germline ends came to 11 bases. Germline V lookup: CDR1 DFQATT, CDR2 SNEGSKA (reference sequence). The CDR3 loop reads CSANTRYQETQYF. Partial CDR3 DNA: TGCAGTGCAAATACTCGCTACCAAGAGACC.

The sample holds many counts of this clone. The sequence runs out 3 residues before the end of the CDR3; the remainder is reconstructed from the germline J gene. The chain is built from TRBV14 and TRBJ1-1; unclear D gene. CDR3 length: 12 residues. Germline V CDR1 and CDR2: SGHDN, FVKESK. V lost 3 bases and J 7 bases, leaving 9 bases between the germline ends. This CDR3 is CASSQRVGEAFF. CDR3 DNA (partial): TGTGCCAGCAGCCAGAGGGTGGGTGAA.

This clone has ten or more counts. The read is 3 residues too short to cover the CDR3 end, so that end is filled in from the germline J gene. The chain couples TRBV6-1 to TRBJ2-1; TRBD2 is a possible D gene (6 bases). The ends were cut back, 3 bases at V and 5 bases at J, with 11 bases in the middle. This CDR3 spans 14 amino acids. Germline lookup yields CDR1 MNHNS and CDR2 SASEGT. CDR3 sequence reads: CASSEIGGDNEQFF. The CDR3 bases that were read are TGTGCCAGCAGTGAGATTGGAGGGGACAATGAG.

The sample holds many counts of this clone. The read ends 3 residues early relative to the CDR3; the germline J gene fills the gap. V is TRBV7-2 and J is TRBJ2-5; 9 nucleotides line up with TRBD1. From germline, CDR1 is SGHTA and CDR2 FQGNSA. The CDR3 runs to 14 residues. Losses at the gene ends were 4 bases for V and 2 bases for J; bases not matched to a gene: 2. The CDR3 loop is CASSYGQGQETQYF. The CDR3 bases that were read are TGTGCCAGCAGCTACGGACAGGGGCAAGAGACC.

Worth noting for this clone: Read coverage stops 3 residues before the CDR3 terminus; the germline J gene supplies the remainder. J is TRBJ2-5 and V is TRBV2, with TRBD2 identical over 11 bases. This CDR3 has 15 amino acids. Germline-derived CDR1 and CDR2 are SNHLY and FYNNEI. The ends lost 8 bases at V and 2 bases at J; junction bases unmatched: 7. CDR3 DNA, as far as it was read: TGTGCCAGCGGCGAGACTAGCGGGATACAAGAGACC. This gives the protein CASGETSGIQET. Given in full, the CDR3 is CASGETSGIQETQYF. The full variable domain, its missing parts supplied by reference TRBV2 and TRBJ2-5, is EPEVTQTPSHQVTQMGQEVILRCVPISNHLYFYWYRQILGQKVEFLVSFYNNEISEKSEIFDDQFSVERPDGSNFTLKIRSTKLEDSAMYFCASGETSGIQETQYFGPGTRLLVL.

In this sample, this clone turned up many times. The read is 3 residues too short to cover the CDR3 end, so that end is filled in from the germline J gene. The gene calls are TRBV7-6 and TRBJ2-3; D perhaps matches TRBD2 (5 bases). The CDR3 runs to 15 residues. The germline CDR1 and CDR2 sequences are SGHVS and FNYEAQ. V lost 1 base and J lost 2, with 10 bases in between. This CDR3 reads CASSLDTRPTDTQYF. Incomplete CDR3 DNA: TGTGCCAGCAGCTTAGATACTAGGCCCACAGATACG.

By share of the sample, this clone is medium-sized (0.01 to 0.1%). The CDR3 end lies 3 residues beyond the end of the read and is filled in from the germline J gene. V usage is TRBV6-1 and J usage is TRBJ2-3; 8 positions agree with TRBD2. CDR1 and CDR2 from the germline V gene are MNHNS and SASEGT. V lost 2 bases to trimming and J lost 6 bases; unmatched junction nucleotides: 10. This CDR3 comprises 16 residues. The DNA read from the CDR3 is TGTGCCAGCAGTGAAAGGCGCGGAGCTAGCGGGGATACG. Translating gives CASSERRGASGDT. The entire CDR3 protein reads CASSERRGASGDTQYF.

This clone was detected many times. The read ends 3 residues early relative to the CDR3; the germline J gene fills the gap. The chain has TRBV7-3 and TRBJ2-1; TRBD2 agrees at 7 bases. The length of the CDR3 is 20 residues. Germline V gene lookup returns CDR1 SGHTA and CDR2 FQGTGA. J gave up 7 bases and V 1 base, and 22 bases lay outside the gene matches. The CDR3 reads CASSLRRGFDREASGNEQFF. The sequenced CDR3 bases are TGTGCCAGCAGCTTAAGGCGGGGGTTCGATCGGGAGGCGTCAGGAAATGAG.

This clone was picked up many times. The DNA ends 3 residues before the CDR3 does, and the rest of the CDR3 is filled in from the germline J gene. The chain recombines TRBV18 with TRBJ2-1, with 14 nucleotides matching TRBD2. CDR1 is KGHSH and CDR2 is LQKENI in the germline V gene. The CDR3 totals 17 residues. V dropped 4 bases and J dropped 5; count of bases not matched to a gene: 7. The DNA read from the CDR3 is TGTGCCAGCTCACTCCCCGGACTAGCGGGAGGCCACAATGAG. It translates to CASSLPGLAGGHNE. The full CDR3 protein reads CASSLPGLAGGHNEQFF.